This T cell receptor beta chain was documented in a study of blood T cells in healthy people across ages. The CDR3 consists of 12 residues. The germline V gene has CDR1 MGHDK and CDR2 SYGVNS. V was shortened by 10 bases and J by 0 bases, with 9 bases between the two germline ends. Sample-barcoded 5' priming and a J-beta primer mix drove a second PCR of roughly 7 to 11 cycles. In TCRdb, the 5' RACE reads were re-called with MiXCR into one record per CDR3 protein. The table shows 1.5 million or so distinct CDR3 sequences, with around 42% occurring only once. This clonotype has just a few counts. The TCR comes from a woman in her late teens or twenties in good health. The V and J genes are TRBV25-1 and TRBJ1-1; D is ambiguous. Sequenced material: blood. The CDR3 DNA sequence: TGTGCCACCGGACCGATGAACACTGAAGCTTTCTTT. Encoded protein: CATGPMNTEAFF.